This entry is about one TCR beta chain. Its antigen is currently unknown. This sample stems from a study of Ad26.COV2.S vaccination and SARS-CoV-2 variants. General study points: In vaccinated individuals, spike-specific CD8+ and CD4+ T cell responses reportedly displayed substantial breadth. Researchers reported similar non-spike TCR breadth in vaccine and placebo recipients. Using TCR breadth and depth analyses may have led to underestimated total T cell responses. Vaccine recipients surpassed placebo recipients in spike-specific TCR breadth.

This CDR3 has 16 residues. Germline-derived CDR1 and CDR2 are SGHVS and FNYEAQ. The ends were cut back, 0 bases at V and 0 bases at J, with 8 bases in the middle. Some clones are missing from TCRdb's copy, which holds only in-frame ones; the method was immunoSEQ multiplex PCR. The data contain about 350,000 clones, around 92% of them singletons. Sequenced material: peripheral blood, taken after recovery from COVID-19. The rearrangement uses TRBV7-6 and TRBJ1-4; D is unclear. This receptor was identified in a human donor who had recovered from COVID-19. The CDR3: CASSLAGSATNEKLFF. In nucleotides, the CDR3 is TGTGCCAGCAGCTTAGCGGGTTCTGCAACTAATGAAAAACTGTTTTTT.